This TCR beta chain was recovered during a study of beta chain features in type 1 diabetes. The investigators reverse transcribed all of the isolated RNA, so they sequenced expressed TCRB transcripts. Some clones are missing from TCRdb's copy, which holds only in-frame ones; the method was immunoSEQ multiplex PCR. The table shows over 350,000 clones, with over 13% occurring only once. The sample holds a few counts of this clone. Its antigen is currently unknown. Study outcomes and limitations: Type 1 diabetes patients showed a moderate but significant shortening of TCRB CDR3s in all four CD4+ subsets. An over-representation of cells with high TCR expression could result from cDNA sequencing.

Via the markers CD45RO/CCR7/CD25/CD127/CD95/CD27, stem cell-like memory, regulatory, central memory and naive CD4+ cells were sorted. Material: naive CD4+ T cells from blood. The source of this sequence is a woman aged 18-35 years in good health.

The CDR3 region has the DNA TGCAGCGTCCACAGGTCTTTGGGGAACACTGAAGCTTTCTTT. Encoded protein: CSVHRSLGNTEAFF. The chain carries TRBV29-1 and TRBJ1-1; D might be TRBD1 (5 bases). The germline V gene has CDR1 SQVTM and CDR2 ANQGSEA. V lost 6 bases to trimming and J lost 1 base, with 15 bases between them. This CDR3 has 14 amino acids.